The 22 T cell receptor beta chains given below trace back to one sample, sequenced in a study of T cell repertoires in cytomegalovirus infection. Each CDR3 protein is one row after TCRdb ran MiXCR on the reads. Counted here are 230,000 or so distinct CDR3 sequences, over 15% occurring once; the ten biggest clones make up approximately 51%. Sequenced sample: CD8+ T cells from PBMCs. Receptor source: a human donor in good health (CMV status not recorded). Some clones in this sample may be carry-over from other donors' samples.

This clonotype was counted at least ten times. This CDR3 is CASSLAGQGRNEQFF. CDR3 coding DNA: TGTGCCAGCAGCTTAGCGGGACAGGGGAGGAATGAGCAGTTCTTC. The V gene is TRBV13, the J gene TRBJ2-1; 10 bases match TRBD1. The CDR3 contains 15 residues. V shed 1 base, J shed 7 bases, and the junction held 4 bases outside the gene matches. CDR1 PRHDT and CDR2 FYEKMQ come from the germline V gene (reference sequence).

This clonotype has more than one count but fewer than ten. This sequence joins TRBV28 and TRBJ1-5, with 9 bases identical to TRBD1. Trimming cost V 2 bases and J 0 bases; bases outside gene matches: 17. The CDR3 covers 21 residues. Germline V lookup: CDR1 MDHEN, CDR2 SYDVKM. The CDR3 loop reads CASSLPALGQGGPYSNQPQHF. Here the CDR3 DNA reads TGTGCCAGCAGTTTACCGGCTTTGGGACAGGGCGGACCCTATAGCAATCAGCCCCAGCATTTT.

The rearrangement joins TRBV5-6 to TRBJ2-7; D is ambiguous. CDR3 length: 14 residues. Looked up from germline, CDR1 is SGHDT and CDR2 is YYEEEE. V shed 4 bases and J shed 5 bases, with 16 bases lying between them. As DNA, the CDR3 is TGTGCCAGCAGCCTGATAACTGATCTCCACGAGCAGTACTTC. Its protein product is CASSLITDLHEQYF.

The gene calls are TRBV7-9 and TRBJ1-4; D possibly corresponds to TRBD1 (6 bases). The ends were cut back, 10 bases at V and 5 bases at J, with 20 bases in the middle. The length of the CDR3 is 15 residues. Germline-derived CDR1 and CDR2 are SEHNR and FQNEAQ (reference sequence). CDR3 loop: CATCPRGGLNEKLFF. The CDR3 DNA reads as TGTGCCACCTGTCCCAGGGGTGGGCTGAATGAAAAACTGTTTTTT.

The table lists this clonotype with many counts. CDR3 DNA: TGTGCCAGCAGCTTAGTTAGGGCAGGGGGCTTCGCAGATACGCAGTATTTT. This codes for CASSLVRAGGFADTQYF. The genes are TRBV7-8 and TRBJ2-3; 8 positions match TRBD1. This CDR3 is built from 17 residues. The germline V gene encodes CDR1 SGHVS and CDR2 FQNEAQ. With 1 base clipped from V and 4 bases from J, the junction kept 10 bases outside the gene matches.

This chain joins TRBV11-3 and TRBJ2-5, with D possibly matching TRBD1 (6 bases). From germline, CDR1 is SGHNT and CDR2 YENEEA. The CDR3 is made up of 14 amino acids. Trimming took off 5 bases at V and 7 bases at J, with 17 bases between the two ends. The CDR3 DNA follows: TGTGCCAGCAGCCAGGACAGTCCTGATGGGACCCAGTACTTC. This translates into CASSQDSPDGTQYF.

This clonotype was counted many times. The chain recombines TRBV12-3 or TRBV12-4 with TRBJ1-2, with D unclear. CDR3 length equals 15 residues. V lost 3 bases and J lost 2, with 13 bases in between. The CDR3 loop is CASSFQPGRNYGYTF. The CDR3 DNA reads TGTGCCAGCAGTTTCCAGCCAGGACGGAACTATGGCTACACCTTC.

The chain links TRBV7-9 to TRBJ2-2, with 9 bases aligning to TRBD1. This CDR3 has 15 amino acids. The germline V gene has CDR1 SEHNR and CDR2 FQNEAQ (reference sequence). After removal of 5 bases from V and 6 bases from J, the junction contained 7 bases not matched to a gene. The CDR3 here is CASSPRDRVAGELFF. Here the CDR3 DNA reads TGTGCCAGCAGCCCCAGGGACAGGGTCGCCGGGGAGCTGTTTTTT.

The sample holds many counts of this clonotype. The rearrangement links TRBV7-6 to TRBJ2-7; D is possibly TRBD2 (6 bases). In germline, CDR1 is SGHVS, CDR2 FNYEAQ. The germline V and J ends were trimmed by 1 base and 4 bases, with 11 bases remaining between them. The CDR3 extends over 14 amino acids. The CDR3 DNA follows: TGTGCCAGCAGCTTAGGGGAGGAGGGGTACGAGCAGTACTTC. Translation: CASSLGEEGYEQYF.

This clonotype has a handful of counts. The chain employs TRBV29-1 and TRBJ2-3, with D unclear. The CDR3 is 11 amino acids. Germline-derived CDR1 and CDR2 are SQVTM and ANQGSEA. V lost 7 bases to trimming and J lost 4 bases, with 9 bases between them. The CDR3 region has the DNA TGCAGCGCAAAGTCTCCAGATACGCAGTATTTT. Protein sequence: CSAKSPDTQYF.

The chain couples TRBV7-6 to TRBJ1-5; D unclear. Trimming cost V 5 bases and J 6 bases, with 8 bases left between them. CDR3 size: 12 residues. The V gene's germline CDR1 is SGHVS and CDR2 FNYEAQ. This CDR3 reads CASSDGPQPQHF. In DNA form, the CDR3 reads TGTGCCAGCAGCGACGGGCCTCAGCCCCAGCATTTT.

This clonotype was observed a handful of times. The V gene is TRBV29-1, the J gene TRBJ2-7; tentatively, D is TRBD2 (6 bases). The CDR3 consists of 15 residues. V lost 4 bases to trimming and J lost 2 bases, with 18 bases between them. Per germline, CDR1 SQVTM and CDR2 ANQGSEA. The CDR3 region has the DNA TGCAGCGTTGGGGGGGATCCGTCGGCCCCCTACGAGCAGTACTTC. Translated: CSVGGDPSAPYEQYF.

The chain couples TRBV7-9 to TRBJ2-2; 10 positions match TRBD2. The CDR3 consists of 18 residues. Germline V gene lookup returns CDR1 SEHNR and CDR2 FQNEAQ (reference sequence). Losses at the gene ends were 4 bases for V and 4 bases for J; bases not matched to a gene: 12. CDR3 region: CASSSLLSGGALTGELFF. In nucleotides, the CDR3 is TGTGCCAGCAGCTCACTACTGAGCGGGGGGGCCCTCACCGGGGAGCTGTTTTTT. The variable domain in full, with the rest retrieved from reference TRBV7-9 and TRBJ2-2, is DTGVSQNPRHKITKRGQNVTFRCDPISEHNRLYWYRQTLGQGPEFLTYFQNEAQLEKSRLLSDRFSAERPKGSFSTLEIQRTEQGDSAMYLCASSSLLSGGALTGELFFGEGSRLTVL.

The table lists this clonotype with many counts. The rearrangement joins TRBV7-2 to TRBJ1-2; TRBD1 might be the D (6 bases). The CDR3 covers 11 residues. Germline CDR1 SGHTA, CDR2 FQGNSA. V was trimmed by 8 bases and J by 8 bases, leaving 12 bases between them. This chain's CDR3 is CASPRGIGYTF. CDR3 nucleotide sequence: TGTGCCAGCCCCAGGGGAATAGGCTACACCTTC.

The chain has TRBV27 and TRBJ2-3; D ambiguous. Germline-derived CDR1 and CDR2 are MNHEY and SMNVEV (reference sequence). The V end was cut by 5 bases, the J end by 9 bases, with 9 bases between. The CDR3 length is 11 residues. DNA of the CDR3: TGTGCCAGCAGTACCCAACAAACGCAGTATTTT. Encoded protein: CASSTQQTQYF.

This clonotype was observed at least ten times. This rearrangement joins TRBV7-8 to TRBJ1-5, with 7 bases aligning to TRBD1. V dropped 4 bases and J dropped 2; count of bases not matched to a gene: 11. The germline V gene encodes CDR1 SGHVS and CDR2 FQNEAQ. The CDR3 totals 17 residues. The CDR3 sequence: CASSSQGSRGGNQPQHF. The CDR3 region has the DNA TGTGCCAGCAGCTCACAGGGGAGTCGGGGAGGCAATCAGCCCCAGCATTTT.

This clonotype was observed a few times. V usage is TRBV4-2 and J usage is TRBJ1-6; 9 bases map to TRBD1. Germline V gene data show CDR1 as LGHNA and CDR2 as YNFKEQ. Trimming cost V 2 bases and J 7 bases; bases outside gene matches: 6. The CDR3 runs 16 residues. CDR3 amino acids: CASSQRTGEGNSPLHF. The CDR3 DNA is TGTGCCAGCAGCCAACGGACAGGGGAGGGGAATTCACCCCTCCACTTT.

The chain is built from TRBV13 and TRBJ2-7; 9 nucleotides agree with TRBD1. This CDR3 spans 15 amino acids. CDR1 is PRHDT and CDR2 is FYEKMQ in the germline V gene (reference sequence). The V gene end was trimmed by 5 bases and the J gene end by 0 bases; junction bases not matched to a gene: 5. The CDR3 spells CASSRTGQGSYEQYF. CDR3 DNA sequence: TGTGCCAGCAGCCGTACGGGACAGGGCTCCTACGAGCAGTACTTC.

This chain connects TRBV3-1 to TRBJ2-2; tentative D call: TRBD1 (6 bases). The CDR3 runs to 17 residues. Trimming left V 0 bases short and J 0 bases short, with 11 bases between. Germline loops: CDR1 LGHDT, CDR2 YNNKEL (reference sequence). The CDR3 reads CASSQDVGATNTGELFF. CDR3 DNA: TGTGCCAGCAGCCAAGATGTGGGGGCCACGAACACCGGGGAGCTGTTTTTT.

There are many counts of this clonotype. The chain couples TRBV7-4 to TRBJ2-3; 13 bases match TRBD2. The CDR3 is 16 amino acids. V gave up 5 bases and J gave up 2 bases; unmatched junction bases: 4. Germline V gene sequence: CDR1 SGHVT, CDR2 SQSDAQ. The CDR3 region is CASSTTSGGVTDTQYF. The CDR3 coding sequence is TGTGCCAGCAGCACTACTAGCGGGGGGGTCACAGATACGCAGTATTTT. Using reference TRBV7-4 and TRBJ2-3 for the parts outside the CDR3, the full variable domain is GAGVSQSPRYKVAKRGRDVALRCDSISGHVTLYWYRQTLGQGSEVLTYSQSDAQRDKSGRPSGRFSAERPERSVSTLKIQRTEQGDSAVYLCASSTTSGGVTDTQYFGPGTRLTVL.

The chain carries TRBV15 and TRBJ2-1; the match to TRBD2 covers 9 bases. V shed 5 bases and J 4 bases; nucleotides not matched to a gene: 9. The CDR3 is 16 residues long. The germline V gene encodes CDR1 LNHNV and CDR2 YYDKDF (reference sequence). The CDR3 DNA sequence: TGTGCCACCAGCGAGGCGGGGGGGCTAGGGTACAATGAGCAGTTCTTC. Protein: CATSEAGGLGYNEQFF.

This clonotype was counted at least ten times. The rearrangement uses TRBV2 and TRBJ1-1; 10 nucleotides match TRBD1. The CDR3 extends over 13 amino acids. Germline assignment: CDR1 SNHLY and CDR2 FYNNEI. V was clipped by 6 bases and J by 7 bases; unmatched bases: 5. Here the CDR3 reads CASRTGTGDEAFF. The CDR3 DNA reads as TGTGCCAGCAGGACCGGGACAGGGGATGAAGCTTTCTTT. The whole variable domain, remainder taken from reference TRBV2 and TRBJ1-1, is EPEVTQTPSHQVTQMGQEVILRCVPISNHLYFYWYRQILGQKVEFLVSFYNNEISEKSEIFDDQFSVERPDGSNFTLKIRSTKLEDSAMYFCASRTGTGDEAFFGQGTRLTVV.